What follows describes a single T cell receptor beta chain. Its antigen is as yet unknown. From the roughly 110-subject validation cohort, which was separate from the approximately 670-subject first cohort, the donors were drawn. Profiling relied on immunoSEQ multiplex PCR, and the TCRdb table lists in-frame clones only, not all of them. The repertoire consists of over 150,000 clones, with about 85% occurring once and the leading ten covering about 17%. In germline, CDR1 is SGHDT, CDR2 YYEEEE. This CDR3 comprises 14 residues. V trimming: 1 base; J trimming: 2 bases; junction bases outside the gene matches: 2. This specimen belongs to a study of cytomegalovirus exposure and HLA in healthy donors. Whole-study findings and limits: The authors listed about 170 TCR beta chains as cytomegalovirus-associated. In vitro work confirmed that a few CMV-associated chains recognize CMV antigens. Accounts indicate the classifier identified cytomegalovirus status with strong specificity and sensitivity.

The sample taken for sequencing was PBMCs. The chain is built from TRBV5-6 and TRBJ1-2, with 7 bases aligning to TRBD1. The receptor was derived from a man younger than 35 in good health and CMV-seropositive. The CDR3 reads CASSLMTGNYGYTF. The CDR3 DNA reads TGTGCCAGCAGCTTGATGACAGGGAACTATGGCTACACCTTC. Supplemented by reference TRBV5-6 and TRBJ1-2, the full variable domain reads DAGVTQSPTHLIKTRGQQVTLRCSPKSGHDTVSWYQQALGQGPQFIFQYYEEEERQRGNFPDRFSGHQFPNYSSELNVNALLLGDSALYLCASSLMTGNYGYTFGSGTRLTVV.